Reported below is one TCR beta chain. The repertoire was sequenced with immunoSEQ multiplex PCR; TCRdb's copy has only in-frame clones and lacks some. The repertoire holds 150,000 to 160,000 clones, with about 86% as singletons. The validation cohort, a group of 90 to 150 subjects, included the donors and was separate from the roughly 720-subject first cohort. This specimen belongs to a study of cytomegalovirus exposure and HLA in healthy donors. The wider study: A later analysis reported the roughly 130 validation repertoires used the same platform as the 500 to 800 first-cohort repertoires.

Germline trimming cut 5 bases from V and 6 bases from J; bases unmatched to any gene: 6. This CDR3 spans 15 amino acids. Germline CDR1 is SNHLY and CDR2 is FYNNEI. The receptor's source is a young man in good health and CMV-seropositive. The chain has TRBV2 and TRBJ2-2, with 10 bases fitting TRBD1. The specimen sequenced was PBMCs. The DNA for the CDR3 is TGTGCCAGCAGTTTCGGACAGGGGGGGGCCGGGGAGCTGTTTTTT. This sequence encodes CASSFGQGGAGELFF.